This entry lists 27 T cell receptor beta chains sequenced from one sample in a study of blood T cell repertoires in COVID-19. TCRdb's table, derived via immunoSEQ multiplex PCR, lists solely in-frame clones and lacks some. The sample consists of a few hundred thousand clones, roughly 89% of them appearing once. Sequencing was performed on peripheral blood. All receptors come from a woman in her 30s with active or convalescent COVID-19.

V gene TRBV6-5 combines with J gene TRBJ1-3, with a possible D match to TRBD1 (5 bases). Germline CDR1 reads MNHEY; CDR2 reads SVGAGI. V lost 5 bases to trimming and J lost 2 bases, with 13 bases between them. This CDR3 comprises 15 residues. The CDR3 loop reads CASSTSARAGNTIYF. In DNA form, the CDR3 reads TGTGCCAGCAGTACTTCTGCCAGGGCTGGAAACACCATATATTTT.

This clone was recorded only once. The rearrangement links TRBV14 to TRBJ1-2; 7 positions agree with TRBD1. The V gene's germline CDR1 is SGHDN and CDR2 FVKESK. V gave up 4 bases and J gave up 4 bases; unmatched junction bases: 6. This CDR3 region has 14 residues. CDR3 in amino acids: CASSPETGFYGYTF. CDR3 sequence (DNA): TGTGCCAGCAGCCCGGAGACAGGGTTCTATGGCTACACCTTC.

The genes are TRBV5-4 and TRBJ1-2; TRBD1 is a possible D gene (5 bases). Trimming removed 5 bases from V and 6 bases from J, with 20 bases in between. CDR3 length equals 15 residues. CDR1 SGHNT and CDR2 YYREEE come from the germline V gene (reference sequence). The CDR3 region is CASRVGGSRSDGYTF. CDR3 in DNA: TGTGCCAGCAGAGTGGGGGGGAGCAGGTCAGATGGCTACACCTTC.

The gene calls are TRBV6-5 and TRBJ2-3, with a tentative D call TRBD2 (6 bases). Germline lookup yields CDR1 MNHEY and CDR2 SVGAGI. This CDR3 comprises 15 residues. Trimming cost V 8 bases and J 3 bases, with 18 bases left between them. The CDR3: CASGRTGERTDTQYF. For the CDR3, the DNA is TGTGCCAGCGGACGTACGGGGGAGAGGACAGATACGCAGTATTTT.

V gene TRBV9 combines with J gene TRBJ1-6; D unclear. The length of the CDR3 is 14 residues. Germline CDR1 is SGDLS and CDR2 is YYNGEE. The V gene lost 1 base and the J gene lost 6 bases, with 8 bases spanning the gap. The CDR3 loop is CASSVREINSPLHF. The CDR3 DNA reads as TGTGCCAGCAGCGTACGGGAAATTAATTCACCCCTCCACTTT.

The chain recombines TRBV28 with TRBJ2-1; TRBD2 matches at 7 bases. This CDR3 has 14 amino acids. Trimming removed 7 bases from V and 4 bases from J; junction bases left unmatched: 7. Germline CDR1 MDHEN, CDR2 SYDVKM. The DNA for the CDR3 is TGTGCCAGCATGTGGGCGGGGGAATACAATGAGCAGTTCTTC. Translating it yields CASMWAGEYNEQFF.

This chain uses TRBV6-2 or TRBV6-3 with TRBJ2-7; the D gene is possibly TRBD1 (6 bases). Germline V gives CDR1 MNHEY, CDR2 SVGEGT. The CDR3 has 12 amino acids. V gave up 2 bases and J gave up 6 bases, with 8 bases separating them. DNA for the CDR3: TGTGCCAGCAGTTACGCAGGGGCCGAGCAGTACTTC. This gives the protein CASSYAGAEQYF.

This clone was counted between two and nine times. The V call is TRBV27, the J call TRBJ2-5, with 12 bases that match TRBD2. V shed 6 bases, J shed 4 bases, and the junction held 3 bases outside the gene matches. Germline CDR1 and CDR2: MNHEY and SMNVEV (reference sequence). The CDR3 has 14 amino acids. The CDR3: CASRLAGGSETQYF. The CDR3 region has the DNA TGTGCCAGCAGACTAGCGGGGGGTTCAGAGACCCAGTACTTC.

In this sample, this clone turned up a few times. This chain joins TRBV6-5 and TRBJ1-1; 7 bases line up with TRBD1. Germline V gene data show CDR1 as MNHEY and CDR2 as SVGAGI. After removal of 2 bases from V and 7 bases from J, the junction contained 4 bases not matched to a gene. This CDR3 has 13 amino acids. CDR3 loop: CASSYARDSEAFF. In nucleotides, the CDR3 is TGTGCCAGCAGTTACGCCCGGGACAGTGAAGCTTTCTTT.

The chain recombines TRBV6-5 with TRBJ2-7; D gene ambiguous. Deletions cut 6 bases from V and 7 bases from J, with 19 bases between. Germline V gene data show CDR1 as MNHEY and CDR2 as SVGAGI. The CDR3 covers 14 residues. This CDR3 reads CASSLQRQTGEQYF. CDR3 bases: TGTGCCAGCAGCCTTCAACGGCAGACCGGGGAGCAGTACTTC.

V usage is TRBV19 and J usage is TRBJ1-4; the D is unclear. Trimming cost V 5 bases and J 8 bases, with 15 bases left between them. The CDR3 extends over 14 amino acids. CDR1 LNHDA and CDR2 SQIVND come from the germline V gene (reference sequence). CDR3 amino acids: CASSALAGFEKLFF. The CDR3, as DNA: TGTGCCAGTAGTGCCCTTGCGGGCTTCGAAAAACTGTTTTTT.

This chain connects TRBV2 to TRBJ2-5; D is undetermined. The germline CDR1 and CDR2 sequences are SNHLY and FYNNEI. CDR3 length: 12 amino acids. V was cut by 2 bases and J by 5 bases, with 6 bases left in between. The CDR3 DNA sequence: TGTGCCAGCAGTGAAACGGTGGAGACCCAGTACTTC. This gives the protein CASSETVETQYF.

This clone was recorded only once. This sequence joins TRBV7-2 and TRBJ2-3, with a tentative D call TRBD2 (6 bases). Germline assignment: CDR1 SGHTA and CDR2 FQGNSA. The CDR3 has 16 amino acids. Trimming left V 5 bases short and J 7 bases short, with 22 bases between. The CDR3 bases are TGTGCCAGCAGCCTTACCGCAAGCAGTAGCGGATATACGCAGTATTTT. Amino acid sequence: CASSLTASSSGYTQYF.

The rearrangement links TRBV7-2 to TRBJ2-7, with 11 bases aligning to TRBD1. V gave up 1 base and J gave up 2 bases; unmatched junction bases: 4. Germline V gene data show CDR1 as SGHTA and CDR2 as FQGNSA. This CDR3 comprises 16 residues. In DNA form, the CDR3 reads TGTGCCAGCAGCTTAGACCCGGGACAGGGGGCCTACGAGCAGTACTTC. It encodes CASSLDPGQGAYEQYF.

V gene TRBV9 combines with J gene TRBJ1-2; D may be TRBD1 (6 bases). Germline V gene data show CDR1 as SGDLS and CDR2 as YYNGEE. The V gene lost 2 bases and the J gene lost 6 bases, with 17 bases spanning the gap. The CDR3 spans 15 residues. The CDR3 bases are TGTGCCAGCAGCGTTGGGACACGGGGGGTACATGGCTACACCTTC. Translating it yields CASSVGTRGVHGYTF.

The CDR3 DNA follows: TGTGCCATCGGCAGGGGGAATGAGCAGTTCTTC. It translates to CAIGRGNEQFF. The chain carries TRBV10-3 and TRBJ2-1; 7 bases are a match to TRBD1. Germline trimming cut 8 bases from V and 7 bases from J; bases unmatched to any gene: 2. The CDR3 runs 11 residues. The germline V gene encodes CDR1 ENHRY and CDR2 SYGVKD.

The rearrangement joins TRBV5-4 to TRBJ1-1, with TRBD1 as a possible D gene (6 bases). Trimming took off 4 bases at V and 11 bases at J, with 21 bases between the two ends. This CDR3 spans 14 amino acids. Per the germline V gene, CDR1 is SGHNT and CDR2 is YYREEE (reference sequence). CDR3 region: CASSEDSGEFLAFF. DNA of the CDR3: TGTGCCAGCAGCGAGGACAGTGGGGAATTCTTGGCTTTCTTT.

About this clone: One end of the junction fails to match germline, which may point to a read error. The rearrangement uses TRBV2 and TRBJ2-7, with D possibly being TRBD2 (6 bases). This CDR3 comprises 15 residues. Germline CDR1 reads SNHLY; CDR2 reads FYNNEI. The CDR3 DNA is TGTGCCAGCAGTGAAGCGCCGGGACTGCCCCCCTTCGGCGCCTTC. Its translation is CASSEAPGLPPFGAF. The full variable domain, completed using reference TRBV2 and TRBJ2-7, is EPEVTQTPSHQVTQMGQEVILRCVPISNHLYFYWYRQILGQKVEFLVSFYNNEISEKSEIFDDQFSVERPDGSNFTLKIRSTKLEDSAMYFCASSEAPGLPPFGAFGPGTRLTVT.

This clone was seen a few times. The chain links TRBV12-5 to TRBJ1-1; D is uncertain. The V end lost 2 bases, the J end lost 0 bases, and 7 bases lay between the germline ends. The CDR3 has 14 amino acids. The germline V gene has CDR1 LGHNT and CDR2 FRNRAP. The CDR3 DNA sequence: TGTGCTAGTGGTTTGATACAGCTGAACACTGAAGCTTTCTTT. It is translated as CASGLIQLNTEAFF. Combining the CDR3 with reference TRBV12-5 and TRBJ1-1 gives the whole variable domain DARVTQTPRHKVTEMGQEVTMRCQPILGHNTVFWYRQTMMQGLELLAYFRNRAPLDDSGMPKDRFSAEMPDATLATLKIQPSEPRDSAVYFCASGLIQLNTEAFFGQGTRLTVV.

This chain links TRBV27 with TRBJ1-5; TRBD1 might be the D (6 bases). Deletions cut 5 bases from V and 1 base from J, with 21 bases between. This CDR3 spans 18 amino acids. Per germline, CDR1 MNHEY and CDR2 SMNVEV (reference sequence). CDR3 region: CASSQSRPTGQSNQPQHF. The CDR3 region has the DNA TGTGCCAGCAGTCAATCGAGGCCTACCGGACAGAGCAATCAGCCCCAGCATTTT.

This chain joins TRBV7-2 and TRBJ1-1; maybe TRBD1 (5 bases). The CDR3 sequence is 12 residues long. The germline gives CDR1 SGHTA, CDR2 FQGNSA. V lost 5 bases, J lost 5 bases, and 9 bases lay in between. The CDR3 region is CASSQGWTEAFF. CDR3 sequence (DNA): TGTGCCAGCAGCCAGGGTTGGACTGAAGCTTTCTTT.

V is TRBV6-2 or TRBV6-3 and J is TRBJ1-6; 8 nucleotides align to TRBD1. This CDR3 region has 14 residues. J gave up 8 bases and V 6 bases, and 6 bases lay outside the gene matches. Germline CDR1 MNHEY, CDR2 SVGEGT. CDR3 sequence reads: CASSPGGADSPLHF. The CDR3 DNA is TGTGCCAGCAGCCCAGGGGGCGCGGATTCACCCCTCCACTTT.

This chain's CDR3 is CASSVGVNYGYTF. The CDR3 coding sequence is TGTGCCAGCAGCGTCGGGGTCAACTATGGCTACACCTTC. The V call is TRBV9, the J call TRBJ1-2; no firm D call. CDR1 SGDLS and CDR2 YYNGEE come from the germline V gene. CDR3 length equals 13 residues. Deletions cut 2 bases from V and 2 bases from J, with 7 bases between.

For the CDR3, the DNA is TGTGCCAGCAGCCAGGACAGCCTCATACCAGCTTTCTTT. Its protein is CASSQDSLIPAFF. V usage is TRBV7-9 and J usage is TRBJ1-1; D is possibly TRBD1 (6 bases). The germline V and J ends were trimmed by 5 bases and 10 bases, with 17 bases remaining between them. Per germline, CDR1 SEHNR and CDR2 FQNEAQ (reference sequence). This CDR3 is 13 amino acids long.

The chain has TRBV6-5 and TRBJ1-2; TRBD1 might be the D (6 bases). The CDR3 length is 15 residues. Germline assignment: CDR1 MNHEY and CDR2 SVGAGI. V lost 5 bases to trimming and J lost 4 bases, with 17 bases between them. CDR3 residues: CASSPTGGGVYGYTF. Here the CDR3 DNA reads TGTGCCAGCAGTCCCACGGGAGGGGGGGTCTATGGCTACACCTTC.

The V gene is TRBV3-1 (or the pseudogene TRBV3-2), the J gene TRBJ1-2; a weak D match, TRBD1 (5 bases). Germline V gene lookup returns CDR1 LGHDT and CDR2 YNNKEL (reference sequence). V lost 0 bases and J lost 0, with 11 bases in between. The CDR3 sequence is 16 residues long. CDR3 bases: TGTGCCAGCAGCCAAGATCGGGGGTACGCTAACTATGGCTACACCTTC. This codes for CASSQDRGYANYGYTF.

CDR3 amino acids: CATTPGHSGNTIYF. For the CDR3, the DNA is TGTGCCACCACTCCAGGGCACTCTGGAAACACCATATATTTT. The chain recombines TRBV15 with TRBJ1-3, with D possibly matching TRBD1 (5 bases). The CDR3 has 14 amino acids. CDR1 is LNHNV and CDR2 is YYDKDF in the germline V gene (reference sequence). Trimming removed 7 bases at V and 0 bases at J, with 10 bases between.